This TCR beta chain was recovered during a study of T cell repertoires in cytomegalovirus infection. Study in general: The authors used CMV epitopes that were HLA-C-restricted (recently identified) and HLA-B-restricted (well studied). TCR beta signatures that were public indicated CMV infection and matching HLA type.

Germline V gene data show CDR1 as GTSNPN and CDR2 as SVGIG (reference sequence). The length of the CDR3 is 12 residues. Trimming shortened V by 0 bases and J by 9 bases, and 9 bases separated the two germline ends. This clonotype was counted a few times. The antigen remains undetermined. From the reads, TCRdb called clonotypes with MiXCR, one entry per CDR3 protein. The sample has approximately 120,000 distinct CDR3 sequences; roughly 30% are singletons. The sequencing here drew on CD8+ T cells from cultured PBMCs, taken from culture after CMV antigen stimulation. This clonotype was sampled from a human donor in good health (CMV status not recorded). Some clones in this sample may be carry-over from other donors' samples. The V gene is TRBV30, the J gene TRBJ2-1, with a possible D match to TRBD2 (5 bases). The CDR3 nucleotides read TGTGCCTGGAGTGTGTTGGAGGCTGAGCAGTTCTTC. It codes for CAWSVLEAEQFF.